Below are 18 T cell receptor beta chains sequenced from a single sample in a study of CD8+ T cells in alopecia areata. Once RNA had been extracted, it was reverse transcribed into cDNA to act as the sequencing template. Only in-frame clones appear in the TCRdb table, and some are missing; sequencing was by immunoSEQ multiplex PCR. This sample has 270,000 or so clones; 58% occur once, and the top ten carry over 1.5%. The treatment was: oral pan-JAK inhibitor, 5-10 mg twice daily. Material: CD4+ T cells sorted from blood, obtained at week 24, from a patient treated with tofacitinib. The origin of the receptors is a human donor with alopecia areata.

Turning to this clone: The sample has other DNA sequences that encode this CDR3 too. This chain uses TRBV27 with TRBJ1-1; a possible D gene is TRBD1 (6 bases). V lost 5 bases and J 3 bases, leaving 10 bases between the germline ends. This CDR3 region has 13 residues. Germline lookup yields CDR1 MNHEY and CDR2 SMNVEV (reference sequence). Here the CDR3 DNA reads TGTGCCAGCAGTCTGGGGGCGGACACTGAAGCTTTCTTT. It is translated as CASSLGADTEAFF.

The J gene is TRBJ1-4, the V gene TRBV30, with D maybe TRBD1 (5 bases). Deletions cut 2 bases from V and 7 bases from J, with 11 bases between. This CDR3 spans 13 amino acids. The germline gives CDR1 GTSNPN, CDR2 SVGIG (reference sequence). The CDR3 DNA sequence: TGTGCCTGGAGTTTAAGGACACCTGAAAAACTGTTTTTT. Amino acid sequence: CAWSLRTPEKLFF.

The genes are TRBV7-2 and TRBJ1-1; no clear D gene. There are 12 residues in the CDR3. V was clipped by 0 bases and J by 8 bases, with 7 bases between them. Germline CDR1 is SGHTA and CDR2 is FQGNSA. The CDR3 sequence is CASSLAPGEAFF. CDR3 in DNA: TGTGCCAGCAGCTTAGCCCCGGGGGAAGCTTTCTTT. Filled out from reference TRBV7-2 and TRBJ1-1, the complete variable domain reads GAGVSQSPSNKVTEKGKDVELRCDPISGHTALYWYRQSLGQGLEFLIYFQGNSAPDKSGLPSDRFSAERTGGSVSTLTIQRTQQEDSAVYLCASSLAPGEAFFGQGTRLTVV.

This clone was counted between two and nine times. This chain uses TRBV18 with TRBJ2-1; 7 positions agree with TRBD1. This CDR3 comprises 16 residues. The ends lost 6 bases at V and 2 bases at J; junction bases unmatched: 10. Germline assignment: CDR1 KGHSH and CDR2 LQKENI. This CDR3 is CASSRQGTLTYNEQFF. DNA for the CDR3: TGTGCCAGCTCTCGACAGGGTACCTTGACCTACAATGAGCAGTTCTTC. The full variable domain, with the rest looked up from reference TRBV18 and TRBJ2-1, is NAGVMQNPRHLVRRRGQEARLRCSPMKGHSHVYWYRQLPEEGLKFMVYLQKENIIDESGMPKERFSAEFPKEGPSILRIQQVVRGDSAAYFCASSRQGTLTYNEQFFGPGTRLTVL.

On this clone itself: The junction does not match germline at one end; this may be a read error. J is TRBJ1-2 and V is TRBV10-3; D unclear. The CDR3 has 13 amino acids. Germline assignment: CDR1 ENHRY and CDR2 SYGVKD. CDR3 amino acids: CASSGRPDYGYTF. In DNA, the CDR3 is TGTGCCAGCAGTGGGCGTCCCGACTATGGCTACACCTTC.

The chain carries TRBV30 and TRBJ1-1; no clear D gene. The V gene lost 1 base and the J gene lost 2 bases, with 8 bases spanning the gap. CDR1 GTSNPN and CDR2 SVGIG come from the germline V gene (reference sequence). This CDR3 has 13 residues. The CDR3 nucleotides read TGTGCCTGGAGTGGGGTGCCAAACACTGAAGCTTTCTTT. Protein: CAWSGVPNTEAFF.

The rearrangement uses TRBV30 and TRBJ1-2; tentative D call: TRBD1 (5 bases). Germline loops: CDR1 GTSNPN, CDR2 SVGIG (reference sequence). V gave up 3 bases and J gave up 4 bases, with 12 bases separating them. The CDR3 length is 13 residues. The CDR3 DNA reads as TGTGCCTGGAGCGCCGGGACCCTCTATGGCTACACCTTC. This translates into CAWSAGTLYGYTF. Full variable domain (missing parts from reference TRBV30 and TRBJ1-2): SQTIHQWPATLVQPVGSPLSLECTVEGTSNPNLYWYRQAAGRGLQLLFYSVGIGQISSEVPQNLSASRPQDRQFILSSKKLLLSDSGFYLCAWSAGTLYGYTFGSGTRLTVV.

The chain recombines TRBV28 with TRBJ1-6, with unresolved D. Germline V CDR1 and CDR2: MDHEN, SYDVKM. This CDR3 has 14 amino acids. The V end lost 5 bases, the J end lost 3 bases, and 8 bases lay between the germline ends. The CDR3 here is CASSIGNYNSPLHF. CDR3 DNA sequence: TGTGCCAGCAGTATCGGGAACTATAATTCACCCCTCCACTTT.

The rearrangement links TRBV5-6 to TRBJ2-7; D is tentatively TRBD1 or TRBD2 (5 bases each). CDR3 length equals 16 residues. V lost 0 bases, J lost 2 bases, and 15 bases lay in between. Germline V lookup: CDR1 SGHDT, CDR2 YYEEEE. The CDR3 reads CASSLAGRTGPYEQYF. In nucleotides, the CDR3 is TGTGCCAGCAGCTTGGCCGGGCGGACGGGGCCCTACGAGCAGTACTTC.

The chain couples TRBV4-3 to TRBJ2-3, with 9 bases matching TRBD1. Germline V lookup: CDR1 LGHNA, CDR2 YSLEER. This CDR3 spans 16 amino acids. V gave up 2 bases and J gave up 4 bases; unmatched junction bases: 7. CDR3 nucleotides: TGCGCCAGCAGCCAAAATCCCGGACAGGGGCCAGATACGCAGTATTTT. Translation: CASSQNPGQGPDTQYF.

This sequence joins TRBV25-1 and TRBJ1-1; D is ambiguous. The V end was cut by 4 bases, the J end by 1 base, with 7 bases between. The germline gives CDR1 MGHDK, CDR2 SYGVNS. The CDR3 runs to 13 residues. CDR3 sequence: CASSAWGNTEAFF. DNA for the CDR3: TGTGCCAGCAGTGCTTGGGGGAACACTGAAGCTTTCTTT.

This chain connects TRBV9 to TRBJ1-2; D is ambiguous. The germline gives CDR1 SGDLS, CDR2 YYNGEE. The CDR3 sequence is 14 residues long. The V end was cut by 4 bases, the J end by 2 bases, with 12 bases between. DNA of the CDR3: TGTGCCAGCAGCCCAGGAGGCTCGAACTATGGCTACACCTTC. Its translation is CASSPGGSNYGYTF.

The rearrangement links TRBV6-5 to TRBJ1-1; D is unresolved. The CDR3 totals 15 residues. V was pared by 5 bases and J by 1 base, with 14 bases between. Germline values: CDR1 MNHEY, CDR2 SVGAGI. The CDR3 reads CASSPPGRPNTEAFF. DNA for the CDR3: TGTGCCAGCAGTCCTCCCGGACGCCCGAACACTGAAGCTTTCTTT.

The J gene is TRBJ2-7, the V gene TRBV6-5, with 8 bases that match TRBD1. The V and J ends lost 5 bases and 3 bases, in that order; junction bases with no gene match: 3. Germline CDR1 MNHEY, CDR2 SVGAGI. The CDR3 totals 13 residues. CDR3 nucleotide sequence: TGTGCCAGCAGTAAGGACAGGGACTACGAGCAGTACTTC. Translating it yields CASSKDRDYEQYF.

The V and J genes are TRBV7-8 and TRBJ2-5; D gene ambiguous. The CDR3 runs 15 residues. The germline V gene has CDR1 SGHVS and CDR2 FQNEAQ. Trimming left V 1 base short and J 5 bases short, with 14 bases between. CDR3 nucleotide sequence: TGTGCCAGCAGCTTAGTAGGGCGGATATGGGAGACCCAGTACTTC. This codes for CASSLVGRIWETQYF. The full variable domain, with the rest looked up from reference TRBV7-8 and TRBJ2-5, is GAGVSQSPRYKVAKRGQDVALRCDPISGHVSLFWYQQALGQGPEFLTYFQNEAQLDKSGLPSDRFFAERPEGSVSTLKIQRTQQEDSAVYLCASSLVGRIWETQYFGPGTRLLVL.

This sequence joins TRBV25-1 and TRBJ1-1, with TRBD1 matching 7 bases. This CDR3 contains 15 residues. V was pared by 7 bases and J by 3 bases, with 11 bases of the junction left unmatched. The germline gives CDR1 MGHDK, CDR2 SYGVNS. The CDR3 sequence: CASISTGIRHTEAFF. CDR3 nucleotide sequence: TGTGCCAGCATCTCGACAGGGATTAGGCACACTGAAGCTTTCTTT. Using reference TRBV25-1 and TRBJ1-1 for the parts outside the CDR3, the full variable domain is EADIYQTPRYLVIGTGKKITLECSQTMGHDKMYWYQQDPGMELHLIHYSYGVNSTEKGDLSSESTVSRIRTEHFPLTLESARPSHTSQYLCASISTGIRHTEAFFGQGTRLTVV.

The chain carries TRBV2 and TRBJ2-3; D is ambiguous. Trimming took 6 bases from V and 2 from J, leaving 6 bases between them. The CDR3 loop spans 12 amino acids. Germline V gives CDR1 SNHLY, CDR2 FYNNEI. The CDR3: CASRGNTDTQYF. The CDR3 DNA reads as TGTGCCAGCAGGGGGAACACAGATACGCAGTATTTT.

V gene TRBV7-2 combines with J gene TRBJ1-2; D is perhaps TRBD1 (6 bases). Per germline, CDR1 SGHTA and CDR2 FQGNSA. CDR3 length: 16 residues. V lost 4 bases and J 7 bases, leaving 22 bases between the germline ends. The CDR3 sequence is CASSSSPGTIPGGYTF. The CDR3 region has the DNA TGTGCCAGCAGCTCTAGTCCCGGGACAATCCCGGGTGGCTACACCTTC. The variable domain in full, completed from reference TRBV7-2 and TRBJ1-2, reads GAGVSQSPSNKVTEKGKDVELRCDPISGHTALYWYRQSLGQGLEFLIYFQGNSAPDKSGLPSDRFSAERTGGSVSTLTIQRTQQEDSAVYLCASSSSPGTIPGGYTFGSGTRLTVV.